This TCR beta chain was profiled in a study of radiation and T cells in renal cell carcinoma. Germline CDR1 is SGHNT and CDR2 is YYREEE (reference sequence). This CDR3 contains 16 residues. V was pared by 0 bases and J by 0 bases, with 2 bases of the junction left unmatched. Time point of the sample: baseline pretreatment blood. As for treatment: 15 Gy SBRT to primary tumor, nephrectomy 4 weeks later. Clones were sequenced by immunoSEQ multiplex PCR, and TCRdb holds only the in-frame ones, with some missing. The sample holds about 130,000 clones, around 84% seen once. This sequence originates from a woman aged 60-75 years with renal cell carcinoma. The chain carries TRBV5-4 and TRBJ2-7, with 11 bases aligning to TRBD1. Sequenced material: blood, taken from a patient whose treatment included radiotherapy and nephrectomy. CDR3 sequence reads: CASSLGGTGGSYEQYF. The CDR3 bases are TGTGCCAGCAGCTTGGGAGGGACAGGGGGCTCCTACGAGCAGTACTTC.